Shown below are 28 T cell receptor beta chains from a single sample sequenced in a study of T cell responses to AZD1222 COVID-19 vaccine (dated by TCRdb to the early 2020s). In light of the paper, this sample's time point label describes: about 28 days (+/-7) after the second vaccine dose. The protocol used for the library was the immunoSEQ multiplex PCR assay. This immuneACCESS table, as held by TCRdb, lists in-frame sequences with V and J called but not all clones. Of the missing ones, under half trace to an unresolved V gene in checked studies; the others have no known cause. This sample holds about 120,000 clones; more than 75% were observed only once. The top ten clones comprise less than 4% of the sample. The specimen was peripheral blood, collected 28 days after the second AZD1222 dose. Receptors were obtained from an adult who received the AZD1222 COVID-19 vaccine.

The chain has TRBV28 and TRBJ2-7; 16 bases align to TRBD2. Germline values: CDR1 MDHEN, CDR2 SYDVKM. After removal of 7 bases from V and 6 bases from J, the junction contained 18 bases not matched to a gene. The CDR3 has 19 amino acids. CDR3 sequence (DNA): TGTGCCAGCACGCTCAACCTTCCGGGACTAGCGGGGGGGTACCGCGAGCAGTACTTC. Its translation: CASTLNLPGLAGGYREQYF.

There are a few counts of this clone. V gene TRBV3-1 (or the pseudogene TRBV3-2) combines with J gene TRBJ2-1; D may match TRBD1 or TRBD2 (5 bases each). The CDR3 length is 15 residues. The germline gives CDR1 LGHDT, CDR2 YNNKEL (reference sequence). The germline V and J ends were trimmed by 0 bases and 6 bases, with 12 bases remaining between them. DNA of the CDR3: TGTGCCAGCAGCCAAGATGCCAGGGCGGGCAATGAGCAGTTCTTC. It yields the protein CASSQDARAGNEQFF.

As DNA, the CDR3 is TGTGCCATCAGACAGGGTTCATACGAGCAGTACTTC. It specifies CAIRQGSYEQYF. The chain carries TRBV2 and TRBJ2-7; 7 bases match TRBD1. Per the germline V gene, CDR1 is SNHLY and CDR2 is FYNNEI. Unmatched junction bases numbered 7, after V lost 10 bases and J lost 4 bases. CDR3 length equals 12 residues.

The rearrangement joins TRBV28 to TRBJ2-7, with D unresolved. Germline CDR1 MDHEN, CDR2 SYDVKM. The CDR3 runs 11 residues. The V gene lost 5 bases and the J gene lost 3 bases, with 5 bases spanning the gap. CDR3 sequence: CASSQLYEQYF. The CDR3 DNA reads TGTGCCAGCAGTCAACTCTACGAGCAGTACTTC.

The chain links TRBV4-2 to TRBJ2-7; 9 bases map to TRBD2. The CDR3 consists of 17 residues. Per germline, CDR1 LGHNA and CDR2 YNFKEQ. J was trimmed by 4 bases and V by 2 bases; bases with no gene match: 12. CDR3 nucleotides: TGTGCCAGCAGCCAACAGACTGAAGGAAGCGGGGGGTACGAGCAGTACTTC. Protein sequence: CASSQQTEGSGGYEQYF.

The rearrangement uses TRBV9 and TRBJ2-2; D is ambiguous. Germline-derived CDR1 and CDR2 are SGDLS and YYNGEE. CDR3 length: 15 amino acids. Trimming took 2 bases from V and 2 from J, leaving 10 bases between them. This chain's CDR3 is CASSVLPVNTGELFF. In DNA, the CDR3 is TGTGCCAGCAGCGTCCTTCCAGTAAACACCGGGGAGCTGTTTTTT.

This sequence joins TRBV25-1 and TRBJ2-5; maybe TRBD2 (6 bases). Germline CDR1 and CDR2: MGHDK and SYGVNS. There are 14 residues in the CDR3. The V end was cut by 2 bases, the J end by 3 bases, with 10 bases between. CDR3 in amino acids: CASSEEGGKETQYF. The CDR3 coding sequence is TGTGCCAGCAGTGAAGAGGGCGGGAAAGAGACCCAGTACTTC. The whole variable domain, remainder taken from reference TRBV25-1 and TRBJ2-5, is EADIYQTPRYLVIGTGKKITLECSQTMGHDKMYWYQQDPGMELHLIHYSYGVNSTEKGDLSSESTVSRIRTEHFPLTLESARPSHTSQYLCASSEEGGKETQYFGPGTRLLVL.

The CDR3 nucleotides read TGTGCCAGTTATAGGACAGGCGATTGGGGTCAGCCCCAGCATTTT. It specifies CASYRTGDWGQPQHF. This chain uses TRBV19 with TRBJ1-5; TRBD1 agrees at 7 bases. The CDR3 loop spans 15 amino acids. Germline V gene data show CDR1 as LNHDA and CDR2 as SQIVND (reference sequence). With 8 bases clipped from V and 6 bases from J, the junction kept 13 bases outside the gene matches.

The genes are TRBV28 and TRBJ1-5, with D possibly TRBD1 on 5 matching bases. Germline CDR1 MDHEN, CDR2 SYDVKM. V was trimmed by 3 bases and J by 6 bases, leaving 12 bases between them. This CDR3 has 14 amino acids. CDR3 amino acids: CASSFVQGGQPQHF. The DNA for the CDR3 is TGTGCCAGCAGTTTTGTCCAGGGCGGTCAGCCCCAGCATTTT.

The chain couples TRBV7-9 to TRBJ1-2; possibly TRBD1 for D (6 bases). This CDR3 comprises 15 residues. The V end was cut by 1 base, the J end by 4 bases, with 13 bases between. The V gene's germline CDR1 is SEHNR and CDR2 FQNEAQ (reference sequence). The CDR3 region has the DNA TGTGCCAGCAGCTTAGTAGGGGGGCGGATCTATGGCTACACCTTC. Residues: CASSLVGGRIYGYTF.

The CDR3 bases are TGCGCCAGCCGCCTTGTAGGACAGGGGGCAAAGGAGCAGTTCTTC. This codes for CASRLVGQGAKEQFF. The gene calls are TRBV4-1 and TRBJ2-1; TRBD1 agrees at 11 bases. CDR1 MGHRA and CDR2 YSYEKL come from the germline V gene. This CDR3 comprises 15 residues. V gave up 8 bases and J gave up 10 bases; unmatched junction bases: 13.

This clone was observed a handful of times. The rearrangement joins TRBV28 to TRBJ1-5; TRBD1 is a possible D gene (6 bases). CDR3 length equals 12 residues. Germline values: CDR1 MDHEN, CDR2 SYDVKM. Trimming cost V 2 bases and J 13 bases, with 12 bases left between them. CDR3: CASSLEAGEQHF. The CDR3 bases are TGTGCCAGCAGTTTAGAGGCAGGGGAACAGCATTTT. The complete variable domain, with remaining parts taken from reference TRBV28 and TRBJ1-5, reads DVKVTQSSRYLVKRTGEKVFLECVQDMDHENMFWYRQDPGLGLRLIYFSYDVKMKEKGDIPEGYSVSREKKERFSLILESASTNQTSMYLCASSLEAGEQHFGDGTRLSIL.

The V call is TRBV7-3, the J call TRBJ2-5; D possibly corresponds to TRBD2 (6 bases). The CDR3 contains 15 residues. The V gene lost 1 base and the J gene lost 2 bases, with 11 bases spanning the gap. CDR1 is SGHTA, CDR2 FQGTGA, per germline. CDR3 in amino acids: CASSLNGGAQETQYF. DNA for the CDR3: TGTGCCAGCAGCTTAAACGGGGGAGCGCAAGAGACCCAGTACTTC.

The chain has TRBV7-2 and TRBJ2-1; the D gene is possibly TRBD2 (6 bases). The CDR3 runs 14 residues. CDR1 and CDR2 (germline): SGHTA, FQGNSA. Trimming removed 4 bases at V and 7 bases at J, with 14 bases between. CDR3 bases: TGTGCCAGCAGCTCCTCGACTAGTCCAAATGAGCAGTTCTTC. It yields the protein CASSSSTSPNEQFF.

The rearrangement links TRBV28 to TRBJ2-2; 10 nucleotides match TRBD2. The germline gives CDR1 MDHEN, CDR2 SYDVKM. The V and J ends lost 7 bases and 8 bases, in that order; junction bases with no gene match: 7. There are 14 residues in the CDR3. As DNA, the CDR3 is TGTGCCAGCAAGGGGACTAGCGCTTTTGGGGAGCTGTTTTTT. The encoded protein is CASKGTSAFGELFF.

This chain's CDR3 is CASSPPLGTSYEQYF. The DNA of the CDR3 is TGTGCCAGCTCACCACCGCTAGGGACCTCCTACGAGCAGTACTTC. V is TRBV18 and J is TRBJ2-7; D is possibly TRBD1 or TRBD2 (5 bases each). From germline, CDR1 is KGHSH and CDR2 LQKENI. Trimming pared 0 bases from V and 0 bases from J, leaving 9 bases between. The CDR3 extends over 15 amino acids.

The chain uses TRBV30 and TRBJ1-1, with D perhaps matching TRBD1 (6 bases). The CDR3 runs to 14 residues. V lost 3 bases and J lost 4, with 15 bases in between. Looked up from germline, CDR1 is GTSNPN and CDR2 is SVGIG (reference sequence). CDR3 coding DNA: TGTGCCTGGAGCCTGGGACACTCCCTCACTGAAGCTTTCTTT. It encodes CAWSLGHSLTEAFF. The variable domain in full, completed from reference TRBV30 and TRBJ1-1, reads SQTIHQWPATLVQPVGSPLSLECTVEGTSNPNLYWYRQAAGRGLQLLFYSVGIGQISSEVPQNLSASRPQDRQFILSSKKLLLSDSGFYLCAWSLGHSLTEAFFGQGTRLTVV.

Concerning this clone itself: An end of the junction differs from the germline gene, which may be a read error. The chain couples TRBV7-7 to TRBJ2-1; perhaps D is TRBD1 or TRBD2 (5 bases each). This CDR3 is 15 amino acids long. CDR1 and CDR2 (germline): SSHAT, FNYEAQ (reference sequence). CDR3 in DNA: TGTGCTAGCAGCTTAGTGAAGGGACCGGGCAATGAGCAGTTCTTC. Its translation is CASSLVKGPGNEQFF.

V and J are TRBV6-5 and TRBJ2-7; 7 nucleotides line up with TRBD1. V lost 5 bases to trimming and J lost 2 bases; unmatched junction nucleotides: 9. Germline loops: CDR1 MNHEY, CDR2 SVGAGI. This CDR3 spans 15 amino acids. CDR3 amino acids: CASSTPGQTTYEQYF. For the CDR3, the DNA is TGTGCCAGCAGTACCCCGGGACAGACTACCTACGAGCAGTACTTC.

The CDR3 spells CASSYGTVNQPQHF. DNA of the CDR3: TGTGCCAGCAGTTACGGGACAGTCAATCAGCCCCAGCATTTT. The chain carries TRBV6-2 or TRBV6-3 and TRBJ1-5; TRBD1 aligns across 7 bases. J lost 3 bases, V lost 2 bases, and 1 base had no gene match. The V gene's germline CDR1 is MNHEY and CDR2 SVGEGT. The CDR3 runs to 14 residues.

The chain uses TRBV7-2 and TRBJ1-1, with unresolved D. Germline CDR1 SGHTA, CDR2 FQGNSA. CDR3 length: 11 amino acids. The V gene lost 5 bases and the J gene lost 8 bases, with 9 bases spanning the gap. The CDR3 loop is CASSPQREAFF. The CDR3 coding sequence is TGTGCCAGCAGCCCCCAGCGAGAAGCTTTCTTT.

The gene calls are TRBV9 and TRBJ1-1, with D hard to call. The germline CDR1 and CDR2 sequences are SGDLS and YYNGEE. The CDR3 spans 15 residues. Deletions cut 4 bases from V and 1 base from J, with 14 bases between. Here the CDR3 reads CASSSGGETNTEAFF. CDR3 DNA: TGTGCCAGCAGCTCGGGTGGGGAGACGAACACTGAAGCTTTCTTT.

This chain's CDR3 is CATSPGTLNSPLHF. The CDR3, as DNA: TGTGCCACCTCTCCTGGGACCCTGAATTCACCCCTCCACTTT. The chain is built from TRBV5-5 and TRBJ1-6, with D perhaps TRBD1 (5 bases). Germline loops: CDR1 SGHKS, CDR2 YYEKEE (reference sequence). The CDR3 totals 14 residues. Trimming pared 9 bases from V and 7 bases from J, leaving 17 bases between.

This clone was seen only once. The chain is built from TRBV6-5 and TRBJ1-1; D possibly corresponds to TRBD1 (5 bases). The CDR3 spans 13 residues. Trimming cost V 6 bases and J 7 bases, with 15 bases left between them. The germline V gene encodes CDR1 MNHEY and CDR2 SVGAGI. CDR3 region: CASRAGGGDEAFF. The CDR3 bases are TGTGCCAGCAGGGCTGGCGGGGGTGATGAAGCTTTCTTT.

The chain employs TRBV27 and TRBJ2-5, with 13 bases fitting TRBD2. Trimming cost V 6 bases and J 5 bases; bases outside gene matches: 9. The CDR3 is made up of 16 amino acids. Germline assignment: CDR1 MNHEY and CDR2 SMNVEV (reference sequence). CDR3: CASSYRGLAGVETQYF. In DNA, the CDR3 is TGTGCCAGCAGCTACCGTGGACTAGCGGGAGTCGAGACCCAGTACTTC.

V and J are TRBV5-6 and TRBJ2-1; 14 bases match TRBD2. Germline-derived CDR1 and CDR2 are SGHDT and YYEEEE. With V trimmed by 1 base and J by 15 bases, 12 bases remained unmatched. CDR3 length: 16 amino acids. CDR3 nucleotide sequence: TGTGCCAGCAGCTTGCCTGGGACTAGCGGGAGTCCCTATCGGTTCTTC. It encodes CASSLPGTSGSPYRFF.

The chain joins TRBV19 to TRBJ1-2; D not certain. The germline V gene has CDR1 LNHDA and CDR2 SQIVND (reference sequence). V lost 6 bases and J 7 bases, leaving 18 bases between the germline ends. CDR3 length: 14 residues. CDR3 nucleotides: TGTGCCAGTAGACGCAGTGACACGATTTCTGGCTACACCTTC. Encoded protein: CASRRSDTISGYTF.

This clone was observed a single time. The genes are TRBV27 and TRBJ1-5; D unclear. In germline, CDR1 is MNHEY, CDR2 SMNVEV (reference sequence). The length of the CDR3 is 13 residues. V was shortened by 6 bases and J by 0 bases, with 6 bases between the two germline ends. Written as DNA, the CDR3 is TGTGCCAGCAGCCGTACTAGCAATCAGCCCCAGCATTTT. This translates into CASSRTSNQPQHF.